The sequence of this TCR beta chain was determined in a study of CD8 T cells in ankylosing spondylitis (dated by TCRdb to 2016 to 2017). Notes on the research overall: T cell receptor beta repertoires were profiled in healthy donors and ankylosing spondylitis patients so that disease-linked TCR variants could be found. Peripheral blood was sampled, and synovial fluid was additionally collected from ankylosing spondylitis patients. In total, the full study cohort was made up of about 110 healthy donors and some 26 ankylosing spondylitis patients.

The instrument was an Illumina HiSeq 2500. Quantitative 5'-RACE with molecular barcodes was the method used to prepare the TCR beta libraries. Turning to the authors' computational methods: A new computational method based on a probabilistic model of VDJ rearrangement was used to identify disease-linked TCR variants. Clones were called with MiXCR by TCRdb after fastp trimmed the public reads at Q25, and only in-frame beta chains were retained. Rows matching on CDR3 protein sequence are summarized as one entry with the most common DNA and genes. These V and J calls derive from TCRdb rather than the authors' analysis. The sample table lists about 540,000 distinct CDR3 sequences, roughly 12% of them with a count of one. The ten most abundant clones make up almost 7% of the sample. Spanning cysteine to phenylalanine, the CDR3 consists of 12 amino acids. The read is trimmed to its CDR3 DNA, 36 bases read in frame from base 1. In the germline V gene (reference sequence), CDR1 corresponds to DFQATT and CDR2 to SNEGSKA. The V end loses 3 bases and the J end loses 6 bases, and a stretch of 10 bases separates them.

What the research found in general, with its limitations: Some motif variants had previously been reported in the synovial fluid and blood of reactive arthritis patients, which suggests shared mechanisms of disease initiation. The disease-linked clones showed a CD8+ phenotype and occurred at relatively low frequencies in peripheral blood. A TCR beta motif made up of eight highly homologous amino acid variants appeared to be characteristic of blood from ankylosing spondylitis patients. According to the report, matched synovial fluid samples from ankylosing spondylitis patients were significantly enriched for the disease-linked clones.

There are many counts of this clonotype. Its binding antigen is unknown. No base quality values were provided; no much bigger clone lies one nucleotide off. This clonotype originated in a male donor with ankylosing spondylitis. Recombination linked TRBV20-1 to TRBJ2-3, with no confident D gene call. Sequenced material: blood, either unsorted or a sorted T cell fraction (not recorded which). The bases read TGCAGTGCTAGCCCCGGTCGGGATACGCAGTATTTT. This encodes CSASPGRDTQYF.